The source of this TCR beta chain is a study of T cell changes during pregnancy in multiple sclerosis. Repertoires were generated with immunoSEQ multiplex PCR, while TCRdb's copy carries only in-frame clones and drops some. The sample contains 35,000 to 55,000 clones, over 80% of which appear only once. This CDR3 has 11 residues. The germline gives CDR1 LNHDA, CDR2 SQIVND (reference sequence). The V end was cut by 8 bases, the J end by 5 bases, with 9 bases between. The sample was peripheral blood. V is TRBV19 and J is TRBJ1-1; D possibly corresponds to TRBD1 (5 bases). The TCR sequence derives from a female donor with multiple sclerosis, enrolled in a pregnancy study. CDR3 sequence reads: CASGTYTEAFF. In DNA, the CDR3 is TGTGCCAGTGGGACTTATACTGAAGCTTTCTTT.